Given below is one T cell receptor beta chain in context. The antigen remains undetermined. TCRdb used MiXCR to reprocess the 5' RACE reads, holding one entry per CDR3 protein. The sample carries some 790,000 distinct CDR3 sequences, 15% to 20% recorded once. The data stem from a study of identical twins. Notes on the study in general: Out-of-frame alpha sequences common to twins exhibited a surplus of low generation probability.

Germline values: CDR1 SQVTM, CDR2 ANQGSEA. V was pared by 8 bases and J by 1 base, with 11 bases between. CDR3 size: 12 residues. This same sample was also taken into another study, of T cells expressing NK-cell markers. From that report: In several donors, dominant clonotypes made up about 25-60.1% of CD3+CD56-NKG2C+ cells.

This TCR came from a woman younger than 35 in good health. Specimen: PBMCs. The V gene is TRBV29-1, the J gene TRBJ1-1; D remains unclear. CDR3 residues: CSSGLPNTEAFF. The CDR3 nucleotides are TGCAGCTCGGGCCTGCCGAACACTGAAGCTTTCTTT.